The TCR beta chain described here comes from a study of shared clonotypes between healthy human individuals. CD45RO-negative, CCR7-selected cells formed the naive CD8 fraction, which excluded terminally differentiated effector memory CD45RA+ cells. The V gene's germline CDR1 is SGHAT and CDR2 FQNNGV. CDR3 length equals 15 residues. J was trimmed by 3 bases and V by 5 bases; bases with no gene match: 2. Assay: immunoSEQ multiplex PCR; the TCRdb copy retains only in-frame clones and omits some. This table holds over 750,000 clones, around 96% found once. This receptor was obtained from a man younger than 45 in good health. Input material: naive CD8+ T cells sorted from blood. V usage is TRBV11-2 and J usage is TRBJ2-7; 15 bases map to TRBD2. The CDR3 DNA reads TGTGCCAGCAGCATGGGACTAGCGGGAGGCTACGAGCAGTACTTC. Translated: CASSMGLAGGYEQYF.